This TCR beta chain was captured by sequencing in a study of vaccination effects on CD4 cells after COVID-19. As for the study in general: Viral peptide pools were used in the ViraFEST assay to expand antigen-specific CD4+ T cells, and sequencing came afterward. The participants, recipients of two vaccine doses, got either BNT162b2 or mRNA-1273. IL-2 at approximately 9.7 IU/ml and peptides at 10 ug/ml were added to cultured PBMC, approximately 1.9 million per well.

This clone was seen more than once but under ten times. Its antigen is as yet unknown. Clones were sequenced by immunoSEQ multiplex PCR, and TCRdb holds only the in-frame ones, with some missing. The sample holds fewer than 35,000 clones, 65% seen once. It was after 10 days of culture that CD4+ T cells were isolated. Previously uninfected by SARS-CoV-2, the vaccine recipients also showed negative nucleocapsid antibodies. The origin of this receptor is a human donor who received a COVID-19 vaccine. This material consisted of CD4+ T cells from PBMCs cultured without peptide, taken before COVID-19 vaccination.

The CDR3 here is CASSTGTSGAISYNEQFF. The CDR3 region has the DNA TGTGCCAGCAGCACCGGGACTAGCGGGGCCATTTCCTACAATGAGCAGTTCTTC. This chain links TRBV6-2 or TRBV6-3 with TRBJ2-1, with 13 nucleotides matching TRBD2. This CDR3 region has 18 residues. V lost 6 bases and J lost 1; bases outside the gene matches: 9. Germline V gene lookup returns CDR1 MNHEY and CDR2 SVGEGT.